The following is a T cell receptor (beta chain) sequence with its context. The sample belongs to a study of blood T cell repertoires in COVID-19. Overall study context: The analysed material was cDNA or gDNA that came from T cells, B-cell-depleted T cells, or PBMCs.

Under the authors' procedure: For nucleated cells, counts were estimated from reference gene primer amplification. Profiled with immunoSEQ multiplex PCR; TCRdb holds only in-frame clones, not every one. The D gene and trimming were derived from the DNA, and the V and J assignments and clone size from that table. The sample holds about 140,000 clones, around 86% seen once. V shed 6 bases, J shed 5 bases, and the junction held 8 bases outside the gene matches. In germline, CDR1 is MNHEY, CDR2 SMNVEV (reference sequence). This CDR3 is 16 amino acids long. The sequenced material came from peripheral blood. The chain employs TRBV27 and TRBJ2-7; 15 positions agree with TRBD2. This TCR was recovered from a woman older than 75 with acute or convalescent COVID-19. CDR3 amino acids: CASRGLAGGPVDEQYF. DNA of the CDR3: TGTGCCAGCAGAGGACTAGCGGGAGGGCCCGTCGACGAGCAGTACTTC.